This note documents a single T cell receptor beta chain sequence. The method was immunoSEQ multiplex PCR; TCRdb's version includes in-frame clones alone and lacks a portion of them. The data hold 120,000 or so clones, with over 75% observed a single time. This sample was included in a study of control samples from healthy donors and cancer patients. The CDR3 sequence is 16 residues long. With 5 bases removed from V and 2 bases from J, the gap between germline ends came to 16 bases. CDR1 is SGHNT, CDR2 YENEEA, per germline. This sequence originates from a middle-aged man in good health. Sample: blood. The chain uses TRBV11-3 and TRBJ1-3; D gene uncertain. The CDR3 region has the DNA TGTGCCAGCAGCACCCGCGCCTCCAGAGCTGGAAACACCATATATTTT. Its protein product is CASSTRASRAGNTIYF.